This T cell receptor (beta chain) emerged from a study of CD4 T cells in relation to SARS-CoV-2 and coronaviruses. At the level of the study: ViraFEST: approximately eleven-day antigen culture of PBMCs, then TCR beta CDR3 sequencing. Study-level results: Monoreactive clones expanded significantly more to SARS-CoV-2 than crossreactive clones did.

Unexposed donor CD4+ T cells date from about 2011-2018, before the COVID-19 pandemic. After about ten days of culture, CD4+ T cells were isolated. The assay was immunoSEQ multiplex PCR, and TCRdb's table has in-frame clones only and misses some. The table shows 20,000 to 25,000 clones, with 74% occurring only once. Of note for this clone: Its cognate antigen is unknown.

CDR1 is KGHSH, CDR2 LQKENI, per germline. The CDR3 has 17 amino acids. Trimming removed 2 bases from V and 0 bases from J, with 16 bases in between. Sequencing was done on a sample of CD4+ T cells from PBMCs, cultured in vitro. The receptor comes from a human donor in good health. The chain couples TRBV18 to TRBJ1-1; D call uncertain. CDR3 nucleotide sequence: TGTGCCAGCTCACCAGATGCAGGCGCGGGGATGAACACTGAAGCTTTCTTT. Its translation is CASSPDAGAGMNTEAFF.